A selection of T cell receptor beta chains follows, all from one sample in a study of blood T cell repertoires in COVID-19. Clones were sequenced by immunoSEQ multiplex PCR, and TCRdb holds only the in-frame ones, with some missing. The sample consists of over 85,000 clones, about 88% of them appearing once. Sequencing was performed on peripheral blood. These receptors were obtained from a man in his forties or fifties with acute or convalescent COVID-19. The CDR3 runs from the conserved cysteine through the conserved F or W. Each record gives: clone size, J gene, V gene, D gene, CDR3 DNA, CDR3 protein. A D gene is named only where the DNA matches it firmly. Size is omitted from some rows. Given values are once, few, many or a class for expanded clones.

>-|TRBJ1-1|TRBV6-5|-
TGTGCCAGCAGTTACTCGGGCACTTTTGAAGCTTTCTTT
CASSYSGTFEAFF
>-|TRBJ1-5|TRBV4-2|-
TGTGCCAGCAGCCAAGAACCAGGGGCCGATCAGCCCCAGCATTTT
CASSQEPGADQPQHF
>-|TRBJ2-3|TRBV6-4|TRBD2
TGTGCCAGCAGTGTAGGTAGCGGGATCACAGATACGCAGTATTTT
CASSVGSGITDTQYF
>-|TRBJ2-5|TRBV12-3/TRBV12-4|-
TGTGCCAGCAGTTCGACAGACCAAGAGACCCAGTACTTC
CASSSTDQETQYF
>-|TRBJ2-7|TRBV6-2/TRBV6-3|TRBD2
TGTGCCAGCAGTTATAGGACTAGCGGGTTCTACGAGCAGTACTTC
CASSYRTSGFYEQYF
>-|TRBJ2-7|TRBV3-1/TRBV3-2|-
TGTGCCAGCAGCCAAGATCTCCCAGGTATTTCCTACGAGCAGTACTTC
CASSQDLPGISYEQYF
>-|TRBJ2-5|TRBV14|-
TGTGCCAGCAGCCAAGTGCCGGGGTTGGGTCAAGAGACCCAGTACTTC
CASSQVPGLGQETQYF
>-|TRBJ1-5|TRBV19|-
TGTGCCAGTAGTATGGGAGCGGTTTTGACGAGCAATCAGCCCCAGCATTTT
CASSMGAVLTSNQPQHF
>-|TRBJ1-1|TRBV21-1|-
TGTGCCAGCAGCACGAGACAGGGTTCTCCTGTCCTGAACACTGAAGCTTTCTTT
CASSTRQGSPVLNTEAFF
>-|TRBJ2-3|TRBV11-2|TRBD1
TGTGCCAGCAGCTCCAAGGGGGCTTGGGCAGATACGCAGTATTTT
CASSSKGAWADTQYF
>once|TRBJ2-3|TRBV27|-
TGTGCCAGCAGCCCAGGGGCCGTAAGCACAGATACGCAGTATTTT
CASSPGAVSTDTQYF
>-|TRBJ1-2|TRBV7-2|TRBD1
TGTGCCAGCAGCTCGAAACAGGGGGTGGGTGGCTACACCTTC
CASSSKQGVGGYTF
>-|TRBJ1-5|TRBV30|-
TGTGCCTGGAGTGTACAGGATAGCGGGACCCAGCATTTT
CAWSVQDSGTQHF
>-|TRBJ2-7|TRBV7-2|-
TGTGCCAGCAGCTTAGAGGCAGGGCCAACCTACGAGCAGTACTTC
CASSLEAGPTYEQYF
>once|TRBJ2-2|TRBV19|TRBD2
TGTGCCAGTAGTATTTGGGGAGGGGCGAACACCGGGGAGCTGTTTTTT
CASSIWGGANTGELFF
>-|TRBJ2-5|TRBV2|TRBD2
TGTGCCAGCAGTCCCATAGTAACGGGGGGGGAGGAGACCCAGTACTTC
CASSPIVTGGEETQYF
>-|TRBJ2-1|TRBV19|TRBD1
TGTGCCAGTAGTAGGGACAGGGGAGATGAGCAGTTCTTC
CASSRDRGDEQFF
>-|TRBJ1-1|TRBV19|TRBD1
TGTGCCAGTAGTAGGGACAGGGACAGCACTGAAGCTTTCTTT
CASSRDRDSTEAFF
>-|TRBJ1-4|TRBV10-3|-
TGTGCCATCAGTGAACAGGGACCTAATGAAAAACTGTTTTTT
CAISEQGPNEKLFF
>-|TRBJ2-1|TRBV6-5|-
TGTGCCAGCAGTTCGGGGGGCGCCTCCTACAATGAGCAGTTCTTC
CASSSGGASYNEQFF
>-|TRBJ1-1|TRBV6-5|TRBD1
TGTGCCAGCAGTTCCGCACATACAGGGGGCACTGAAGCTTTCTTT
CASSSAHTGGTEAFF
>-|TRBJ1-1|TRBV5-1|TRBD1
TGCGCCAGCAGCTTGCGGCAGGGGGTGAACACTGAAGCTTTCTTT
CASSLRQGVNTEAFF
>-|TRBJ1-1|TRBV5-5|TRBD1
TGTGCCAGCAGCTGGGGACAGGGATCAACTGAAGCTTTCTTT
CASSWGQGSTEAFF
>-|TRBJ2-1|TRBV27|TRBD1
TGTGCCAGCAGTTCGTGGAACAGGGGCGAGCAGTTCTTC
CASSSWNRGEQFF
>-|TRBJ2-7|TRBV5-6|-
TGTGCCAGCAGCTTCGGCGGCCCCTACGAGCAGTACTTC
CASSFGGPYEQYF
>-|TRBJ1-2|TRBV7-2|TRBD1
TGTGCCAGCAGTACGGGGGTGACAGGGACCTATGGCTACACCTTC
CASSTGVTGTYGYTF
>once|TRBJ1-1|TRBV5-1|-
TGCGCCAGCAGCTACAACAGGGCGGTGGAAGCTTTCTTT
CASSYNRAVEAFF
>-|TRBJ2-3|TRBV6-4|TRBD1
TGTGCCAGCAGTGACTCCGGGACAGGGGGAGATACGCAGTATTTT
CASSDSGTGGDTQYF
>-|TRBJ2-7|TRBV28|TRBD1
TGTGCCAGCAGACCCCCTACAGGGGGCGGGGACGAGCAGTACTTC
CASRPPTGGGDEQYF
>-|TRBJ1-3|TRBV30|-
TGTGCCTGGACTAACAGGGCTGATGGAAACACCATATATTTT
CAWTNRADGNTIYF
>-|TRBJ1-1|TRBV21-1|-
TGTGCCAGCAGCAAAGGGTGGGGACAGGACATTGAAGCTTTCTTT
CASSKGWGQDIEAFF
>-|TRBJ2-7|TRBV19|-
TGTGCCAGTAGCGCGACCGGGACAAGGGGAGACGAGCAGTACTTC
CASSATGTRGDEQYF
>-|TRBJ2-3|TRBV7-2|-
TGTGCCAGCAGCTTAGGGTTACGGGTGGCCAGTTCTAGCACAGATACGCAGTATTTT
CASSLGLRVASSSTDTQYF
>few|TRBJ2-3|TRBV5-1|-
TGCGCCAGCAGCACCCCAGACGGAGGAAAAACAGATACGCAGTATTTT
CASSTPDGGKTDTQYF
>-|TRBJ2-7|TRBV5-6|-
TGTGCCAGCAGCAACAGGCGGAAATACGAGCAGTACTTC
CASSNRRKYEQYF
>-|TRBJ2-2|TRBV5-1|-
TGCGCCAGCAAAGGAGACAGCTTCACCGGGGAGCTGTTTTTT
CASKGDSFTGELFF
>-|TRBJ2-1|TRBV11-3|TRBD2
TGTGCCAGCAGCCGCGCAGCGGGGGGATACAATGAGCAGTTCTTC
CASSRAAGGYNEQFF
>-|TRBJ2-1|TRBV12-5|-
TGTGCTAGTGGTTCCAGGGACACGATGAACAATGAGCAGTTCTTC
CASGSRDTMNNEQFF
>-|TRBJ2-5|TRBV20-1|-
TGCAGTGCTAGTTCCCCGGGGTGGACCCAGTACTTC
CSASSPGWTQYF
>-|TRBJ1-1|TRBV12-3/TRBV12-4|-
TGTGCCAGCAGACGGGAGAACACTGAAGCTTTCTTT
CASRRENTEAFF
>-|TRBJ2-3|TRBV19|TRBD1
TGTGCCAGTAGTTCGGGACAGGGGGCCCCGTGTTTT
CASSSGQGAPCF
>once|TRBJ2-3|TRBV4-2|TRBD2
TGTGCCAGCAGCTTAATAGCGGGAGCGGATACGCAGTATTTT
CASSLIAGADTQYF
>-|TRBJ1-2|TRBV15|-
TGTGCCACCAGCAGTAGGAGGGGATCGGGCTATGGCTACACCTTC
CATSSRRGSGYGYTF
>-|TRBJ2-6|TRBV4-3|-
TGCGCCAGCAGCCAAGATCTCGGCGGGGGCACCCCCTACTCTGGGGCCAACGTCCTGACTTTC
CASSQDLGGGTPYSGANVLTF
>-|TRBJ1-3|TRBV7-2|-
TGTGCCAGCAGCTTAACTCTGGGCTCAGGAAACACCATATATTTT
CASSLTLGSGNTIYF
>-|TRBJ1-1|TRBV11-1|-
TGTGCCAGCAGCTTACAGGCAACTGAAGCTTTCTTT
CASSLQATEAFF
>few|TRBJ1-4|TRBV5-1|TRBD1
TGCGCCATCCCCGGGACAGTTAATGAAAAACTGTTTTTT
CAIPGTVNEKLFF